The TCR beta chain described here comes from a study of human T cells and chemical hapten exposure. Study-wide background: It was small differences in pooled library volume that mainly caused per-sample TCR yields to vary.

Individual cDNA molecules in this library carried unique molecular identifiers. Authors' data handling: From about 20,000 to 690,000 TCRs were found per sample, with a median of 95,638. TCRdb reprocessed the 5' RACE reads with MiXCR, giving one entry per CDR3 protein. The V and J calls and clone size come from TCRdb's table, not from the authors' own analysis. Here the sample spans 120,000 to 150,000 distinct CDR3 sequences, around 4.1% being singletons. Points from the study as a whole: Counts of TCRs above 1 in 1000 frequency stayed unchanged with DPC sensitization.

This clonotype was detected many times. What it binds is unknown. Total RNA extraction was carried out from unfractionated whole blood. CDR1 is SGHNT and CDR2 is YYREEE in the germline V gene (reference sequence). Unmatched junction bases numbered 2, after V lost 0 bases and J lost 7 bases. The CDR3 length is 14 residues. The chain uses TRBV5-4 and TRBJ1-4; 8 bases are a match to TRBD1. This TCR was sampled from a female donor in good health. The CDR3 loop reads CASSLAGGFEKLFF. CDR3 coding DNA: TGTGCCAGCAGCTTGGCAGGGGGCTTTGAAAAACTGTTTTTT. The full variable domain, rest sourced from reference TRBV5-4 and TRBJ1-4, is ETGVTQSPTHLIKTRGQQVTLRCSSQSGHNTVSWYQQALGQGPQFIFQYYREEENGRGNFPPRFSGLQFPNYSSELNVNALELDDSALYLCASSLAGGFEKLFFGSGTQLSVL.